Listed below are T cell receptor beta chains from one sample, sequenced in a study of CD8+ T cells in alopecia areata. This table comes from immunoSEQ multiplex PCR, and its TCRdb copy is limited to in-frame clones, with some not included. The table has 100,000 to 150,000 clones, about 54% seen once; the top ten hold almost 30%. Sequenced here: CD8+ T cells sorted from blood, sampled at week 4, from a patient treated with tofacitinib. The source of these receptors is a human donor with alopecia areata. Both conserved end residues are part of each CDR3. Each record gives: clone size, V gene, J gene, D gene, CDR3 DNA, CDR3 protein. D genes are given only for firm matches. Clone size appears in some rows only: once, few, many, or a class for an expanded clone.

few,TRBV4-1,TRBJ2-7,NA,TGCGCCAGCAGCCCGGGGGGCACCTACGAGCAGTACTTC,CASSPGGTYEQYF
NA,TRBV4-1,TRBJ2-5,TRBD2,TGCGCCAGCAGCCAGAACCCCGGGGGGAGTGAAGAGACCCAGTACTTC,CASSQNPGGSEETQYF
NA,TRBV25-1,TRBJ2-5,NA,TGTGCCAGTAGCTCGCCCCGGGAGACCCAGTACTTC,CASSSPRETQYF
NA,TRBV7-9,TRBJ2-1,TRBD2,TGTGCCAGCAGTCCTAGCGGGGGGGCCTACAATGAGCAGTTCTTC,CASSPSGGAYNEQFF
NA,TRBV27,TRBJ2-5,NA,TGTGCCAGCAGTTTACGATCCCGAGAGACCCAGTACTTC,CASSLRSRETQYF
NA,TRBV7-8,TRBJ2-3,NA,TGTGCCAGCAGTGGTGGCACAGATACGCAGTATTTT,CASSGGTDTQYF
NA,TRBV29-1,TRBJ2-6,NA,TGCAGCGTCGGCCTCCTAGGGGCCAACGTCCTGACTTTC,CSVGLLGANVLTF
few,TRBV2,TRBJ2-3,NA,TGTGCCAGCAGCGCAGGGGATACGCAGTATTTT,CASSAGDTQYF
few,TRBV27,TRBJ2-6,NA,TGTGCCAGCAGTTTACTCGACTCTGGGGCCAACGTCCTGACTTTC,CASSLLDSGANVLTF
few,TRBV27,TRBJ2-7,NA,TGTGCCAGCAGTTTCAGTCAGTTCCTCGAGCAGTACTTC,CASSFSQFLEQYF
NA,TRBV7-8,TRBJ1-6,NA,TGTGCCAGCAGCTCGGGGACGGGGAGCTCCTATAATTCACCCCTCCACTTT,CASSSGTGSSYNSPLHF
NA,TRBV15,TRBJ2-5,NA,TGTGCCACCAGCACCCAGGGGACCCAGTACTTC,CATSTQGTQYF
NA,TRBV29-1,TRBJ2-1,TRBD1,TGCAGCGTTGAGTGGGACAGGGGGCGAGATGAGCAGTTCTTC,CSVEWDRGRDEQFF
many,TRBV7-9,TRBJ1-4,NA,TGTGCCAGCACCCTCGTGGGGGTCGGCGAAAAACTGTTTTTT,CASTLVGVGEKLFF
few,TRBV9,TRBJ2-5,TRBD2,TGTGCCAGCAGCGTAGAGAGCGGGGGCTGGGAGACCCAGTACTTC,CASSVESGGWETQYF
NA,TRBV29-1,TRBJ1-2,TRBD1,TGCAGCGTCGAGGGGGCTGTCTATGGCTACACCTTC,CSVEGAVYGYTF
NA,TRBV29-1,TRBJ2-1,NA,TGCAGCGCCGAGGGCCGGGACTCGCAGTTCTTC,CSAEGRDSQFF
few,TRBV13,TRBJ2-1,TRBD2,TGTGCCAGCAGCCCTACCGGGACTAGCGGGGGCAATGAGCAGTTCTTC,CASSPTGTSGGNEQFF
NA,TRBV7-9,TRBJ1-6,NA,TGTGCCAGCAGCATAAACAGGGAGCTGCGGGGTTCACCCCTCCACTTT,CASSINRELRGSPLHF
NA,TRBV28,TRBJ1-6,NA,TGTGCCAGCAGTATACAGGGTAGGGCCCTCCACTTT,CASSIQGRALHF
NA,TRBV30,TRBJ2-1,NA,TGTGCCAATGGACAGTACAATGAGCAGTTCTTC,CANGQYNEQFF
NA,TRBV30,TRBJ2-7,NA,TGTGCCTGGAGGGGGTTTGCGGCCTACGAGCAGTACTTC,CAWRGFAAYEQYF
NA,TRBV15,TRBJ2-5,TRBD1,TGTGCCACCAGCAGCGGGACAGAACAAGAGACCCAGTACTTC,CATSSGTEQETQYF
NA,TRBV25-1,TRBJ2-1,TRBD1,TGTGCCAGCAGTGAGGTGGGACAGGGACAGTTCTTC,CASSEVGQGQFF
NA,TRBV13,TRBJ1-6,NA,TGTGCCAGCAGCTTAAGCGGGGCTGGGAATTCACCCCTCCACTTT,CASSLSGAGNSPLHF
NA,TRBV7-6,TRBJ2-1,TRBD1,TGTGCCAGCAGCTTAGACGGGATGGGGACAGCCAGGAGTGGTAGCTCCTACAATGAGCAGTTCTTC,CASSLDGMGTARSGSSYNEQFF
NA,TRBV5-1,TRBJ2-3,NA,TGCGCCAGCAGCTTGGTTGCAGATACGCAGTATTTT,CASSLVADTQYF
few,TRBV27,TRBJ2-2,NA,TGTGCCAGCAGTGGACTAATGAACACCGGGGAGCTGTTTTTT,CASSGLMNTGELFF
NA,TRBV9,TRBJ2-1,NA,TGTGCCAGCAGCGGTAGCGTATTGAACAATGAGCAGTTCTTC,CASSGSVLNNEQFF
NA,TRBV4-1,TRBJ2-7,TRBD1,TGCGCCAGCAGTCCAGGGGGCTACGAGCAGTACTTC,CASSPGGYEQYF
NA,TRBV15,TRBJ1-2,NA,TGTGCCACCAGCGCGTACTTGGGGGCTAACTATGGCTACACCTTC,CATSAYLGANYGYTF
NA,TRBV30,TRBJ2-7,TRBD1,TGTGCCTGGGACGACAGGGGCGGGTACGAGCAGTACTTC,CAWDDRGGYEQYF
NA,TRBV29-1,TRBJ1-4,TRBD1,TGCAGCGTTGAAGATCAGTCAGGGGGCGGTTTAGTGAATGAAAAACTGTTTTTT,CSVEDQSGGGLVNEKLFF
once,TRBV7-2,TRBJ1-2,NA,TGTGCCAGCAGCTTAGAACCAGCCGGTTATGGCTACACCTTC,CASSLEPAGYGYTF
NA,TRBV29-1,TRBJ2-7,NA,TGCAGCGTTGTAGGAGGGATCGAGCAGTACTTC,CSVVGGIEQYF
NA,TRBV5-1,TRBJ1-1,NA,TGCGCCAGCAGCTTACAGAACCCGAACACTGAAGCTTTCTTT,CASSLQNPNTEAFF
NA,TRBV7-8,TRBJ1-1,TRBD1,TGTGCCAGCAGCATTACAGGGGGCGGGAACACTGAAGCTTTCTTT,CASSITGGGNTEAFF